This entry is about one TCR beta chain. Its antigen remains unknown. Germline is not matched at one junction end, which may reflect a read error. These data come from a study of CD8+ T cells in alopecia areata. Study-wide results and caveats: Scalp samples also yield sequences of resident alphabeta T cells from normal skin.

The sample's treatment: oral pan-JAK inhibitor, 5-10 mg twice daily. Lesional scalp tissue (obtained by punch biopsy) and peripheral blood were collected from alopecia areata patients. cDNA prepared by RNA extraction and subsequent reverse transcription served as the template for sequencing. Sequencing was performed with immunoSEQ multiplex PCR; in TCRdb, only in-frame clones are kept and a portion is missing. The sample consists of 120,000 to 150,000 clones, roughly 86% of them appearing once. The CDR3 runs to 13 residues. Per the germline V gene, CDR1 is SSHAT and CDR2 is FNYEAQ (reference sequence).

The source of this sequence is a human donor with alopecia areata. This chain uses TRBV7-7 with TRBJ2-5; 8 positions agree with TRBD1. The DNA end is a closer match to TRBJ2-7, so the J assignment may be wrong. The source material was CD8+ T cells sorted from blood, sampled at week 4, from a patient treated with tofacitinib. The CDR3 DNA is TGTGCTAGCAGCTCACCGGGACAGGACGAGCAGTACTTC. Amino acids: CASSSPGQDEQYF.